These 13 T cell receptor beta chains originate from one sample sequenced in a study of beta chain features in type 1 diabetes. Antigens for these TCRs are unknown. Study-level findings and limits: Shortening of TCRB CDR3s, moderate but significant, appeared in all four CD4+ subsets of Type 1 diabetes patients.

What was sequenced were expressed TCRB transcripts, since all of the isolated RNA had been reverse transcribed. Profiling relied on immunoSEQ multiplex PCR, and the TCRdb table lists in-frame clones only, not all of them. The repertoire holds around 41,000 clones, with 60% to 75% as singletons. Sequenced sample: Tregs from blood. These TCRs come from a man aged 30 to 45 with type 1 diabetes. Some clones in this sample may be carry-over from other donors' samples.

The rearrangement links TRBV2 to TRBJ2-2, with TRBD2 matching 15 bases. Germline V gene data show CDR1 as SNHLY and CDR2 as FYNNEI. J gave up 5 bases and V 5 bases, and 3 bases lay outside the gene matches. This CDR3 is built from 16 residues. The CDR3 reads CASSPGLAGGTGELFF. CDR3 coding DNA: TGTGCCAGCAGTCCGGGACTAGCGGGAGGAACCGGGGAGCTGTTTTTT.

This chain uses TRBV5-1 with TRBJ1-4; TRBD1 is a possible D gene (6 bases). Per the germline V gene, CDR1 is SGHRS and CDR2 is YFSETQ. Trimming took 2 bases from V and 5 from J, leaving 10 bases between them. CDR3 length: 14 amino acids. CDR3 region: CASSLTGPNEKLFF. In nucleotides, the CDR3 is TGCGCCAGCAGCTTAACAGGGCCCAATGAAAAACTGTTTTTT.

The chain employs TRBV19 and TRBJ2-1; 7 bases line up with TRBD2. Germline V gene data show CDR1 as LNHDA and CDR2 as SQIVND (reference sequence). Unmatched junction bases numbered 10, after V lost 5 bases and J lost 0 bases. This CDR3 region has 17 residues. CDR3 in amino acids: CASSPAGPQSSYNEQFF. CDR3 DNA sequence: TGTGCCAGTAGTCCAGCGGGGCCTCAGAGCTCCTACAATGAGCAGTTCTTC.

This clone was found once. This chain links TRBV4-2 with TRBJ1-4; 11 bases are shared with TRBD1. The CDR3 is 15 residues long. Looked up from germline, CDR1 is LGHNA and CDR2 is YNFKEQ. V lost 4 bases and J lost 7; bases outside the gene matches: 5. CDR3 bases: TGTGCCAGCAGCCCGGACAGGGGGCGAAGTGAAAAACTGTTTTTT. Amino acids: CASSPDRGRSEKLFF.

The chain has TRBV5-1 and TRBJ1-1, with D unresolved. The V gene's germline CDR1 is SGHRS and CDR2 YFSETQ. V was pared by 3 bases and J by 0 bases, with 6 bases between. The CDR3 loop spans 13 amino acids. As DNA, the CDR3 is TGCGCCAGCAGCTCCCGCGTGAACACTGAAGCTTTCTTT. As protein: CASSSRVNTEAFF.

The V and J genes are TRBV4-2 and TRBJ2-1, with 11 bases aligning to TRBD2. From germline, CDR1 is LGHNA and CDR2 YNFKEQ. This CDR3 has 15 amino acids. Germline trimming cut 4 bases from V and 6 bases from J; bases unmatched to any gene: 5. The CDR3: CASSPGTSGINEQFF. DNA for the CDR3: TGTGCCAGCAGCCCCGGGACTAGCGGTATCAATGAGCAGTTCTTC.

This clone was picked up a small number of times. The chain has TRBV7-9 and TRBJ1-2, with a weak D call TRBD1 (5 bases). CDR3 size: 15 residues. V was pared by 5 bases and J by 0 bases, with 13 bases between. Germline-derived CDR1 and CDR2 are SEHNR and FQNEAQ (reference sequence). CDR3 protein: CASSLAGGPNYGYTF. CDR3 nucleotide sequence: TGTGCCAGCAGCCTCGCCGGGGGACCTAACTATGGCTACACCTTC.

This sequence joins TRBV7-3 and TRBJ2-6, with D possibly TRBD1 on 5 matching bases. CDR3 size: 18 residues. Trimming shortened V by 1 base and J by 0 bases, and 13 bases separated the two germline ends. Germline CDR1 SGHTA, CDR2 FQGTGA. CDR3 nucleotides: TGTGCCAGCAGCTTAAAGGGCCCTGGGGCCTCTGGGGCCAACGTCCTGACTTTC. Translation: CASSLKGPGASGANVLTF.

The chain combines TRBV10-3 with TRBJ2-1, with 9 nucleotides matching TRBD1. This CDR3 has 13 residues. The V and J ends lost 10 bases and 10 bases, in that order; junction bases with no gene match: 11. The germline CDR1 and CDR2 sequences are ENHRY and SYGVKD. CDR3 residues: CATRTGDRQEQFF. The CDR3 coding sequence is TGTGCCACTCGGACAGGGGACCGGCAGGAGCAGTTCTTC.

The CDR3 region is CSVEPRAGEQFF. DNA of the CDR3: TGCAGCGTTGAGCCCAGGGCTGGCGAGCAGTTCTTC. The chain recombines TRBV29-1 with TRBJ2-1; D might be TRBD1 (5 bases). Germline V gene lookup returns CDR1 SQVTM and CDR2 ANQGSEA. CDR3 size: 12 residues. The V end was cut by 3 bases, the J end by 10 bases, with 13 bases between.

The V and J genes are TRBV6-5 and TRBJ1-1, with a tentative D call TRBD1 (5 bases). This CDR3 region has 13 residues. Trimming took 5 bases from V and 10 from J, leaving 17 bases between them. The germline V gene encodes CDR1 MNHEY and CDR2 SVGAGI. DNA for the CDR3: TGTGCCAGCAGTAGGGGCCCATACGGACGAGCTTTCTTT. It yields the protein CASSRGPYGRAFF.

CDR3 in amino acids: CASSIGLGGTDTQYF. CDR3 sequence (DNA): TGTGCCAGTAGTATAGGCCTTGGGGGGACAGATACGCAGTATTTT. V and J are TRBV19 and TRBJ2-3, with D possibly TRBD2 on 6 matching bases. Trimming took 1 base from V and 3 from J, leaving 11 bases between them. The CDR3 runs to 15 residues. The V gene's germline CDR1 is LNHDA and CDR2 SQIVND (reference sequence). Drawing the rest from reference TRBV19 and TRBJ2-3, the complete variable domain is DGGITQSPKYLFRKEGQNVTLSCEQNLNHDAMYWYRQDPGQGLRLIYYSQIVNDFQKGDIAEGYSVSREKKESFPLTVTSAQKNPTAFYLCASSIGLGGTDTQYFGPGTRLTVL.

This clone was recorded only once. V gene TRBV6-1 combines with J gene TRBJ2-7; the D gene is possibly TRBD1 (5 bases). CDR1 is MNHNS and CDR2 is SASEGT in the germline V gene. The CDR3 runs 14 residues. Trimming removed 8 bases at V and 5 bases at J, with 19 bases between. This chain's CDR3 is CASGRFGHIDEQYF. DNA of the CDR3: TGTGCCAGCGGCAGGTTCGGACATATCGACGAGCAGTACTTC.